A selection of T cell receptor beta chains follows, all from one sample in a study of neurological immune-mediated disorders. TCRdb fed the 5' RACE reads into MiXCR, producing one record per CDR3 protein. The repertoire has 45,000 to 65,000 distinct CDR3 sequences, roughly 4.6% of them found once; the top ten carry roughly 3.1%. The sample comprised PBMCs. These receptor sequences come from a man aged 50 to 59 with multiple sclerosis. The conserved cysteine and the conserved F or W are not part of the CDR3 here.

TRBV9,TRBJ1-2,ASSVGDRGDYGYT
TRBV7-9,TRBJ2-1,ASSSPPGWTNYNEQF
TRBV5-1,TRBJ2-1,ASMVRTGWDEQF
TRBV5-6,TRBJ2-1,ASSVSPHPYNEQF
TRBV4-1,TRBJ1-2,ASTPVPGRVGDYGYT
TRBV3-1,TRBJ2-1,ASRLDNEQF
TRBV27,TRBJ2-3,ASSFSGALPDTKY
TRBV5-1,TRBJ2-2,ASCPGGPNTGELF
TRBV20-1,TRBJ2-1,SAPPPGLVDEQF
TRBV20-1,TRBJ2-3,SARVRSGGTDTQY
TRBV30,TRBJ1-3,AWKQSGNTIY
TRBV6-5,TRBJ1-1,ASSTNTEAF
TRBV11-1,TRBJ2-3,ASSLAGGRVTDTQY
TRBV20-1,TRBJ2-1,SARPGTGGYNEQF
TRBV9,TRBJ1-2,ASNRDRQSGRGYT
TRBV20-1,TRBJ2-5,SGLGAGETQY
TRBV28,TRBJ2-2,ATRDSGPTGELF
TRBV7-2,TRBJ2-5,ASSLLATQETQY
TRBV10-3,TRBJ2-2,AITRDRGTGELF
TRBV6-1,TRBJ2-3,ASRNQPGLAGVDTQY
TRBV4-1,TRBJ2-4,ASSHLATGVKIQY
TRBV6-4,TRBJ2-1,ASSERTGEYNEQF
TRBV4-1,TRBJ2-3,ASSQGIHAVSTDTQY
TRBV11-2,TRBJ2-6,ASSGISGANVLT
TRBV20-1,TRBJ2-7,SARGTAGLDRYEQY
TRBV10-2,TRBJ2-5,ASRALAGGQETQY
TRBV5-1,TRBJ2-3,ASWAGGPMDTQY
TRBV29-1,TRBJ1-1,SVGQMNTEAF
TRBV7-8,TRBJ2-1,ASSLLAPGQFDNEQF
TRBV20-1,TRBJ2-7,SARSDRTYEQY
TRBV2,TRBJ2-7,ASSEGHAGTYEQY
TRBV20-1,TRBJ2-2,SAPDGRAPTGELF
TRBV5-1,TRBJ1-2,ASSLEGQGTYGYT
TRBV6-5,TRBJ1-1,ASSRDRGMNTEAF
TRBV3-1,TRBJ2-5,ASSKSQVTQY
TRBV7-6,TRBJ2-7,ASSLRQGAYEQY
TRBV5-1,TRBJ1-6,ASSLEGQGYNSPLN
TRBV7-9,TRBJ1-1,ASSLEWREAF
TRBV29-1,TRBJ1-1,SVEAVREPEKAF
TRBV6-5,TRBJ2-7,ASSYSSGKSYEQY
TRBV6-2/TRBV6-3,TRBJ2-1,ATAGALLRDEQF
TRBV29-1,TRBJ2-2,SAPGQGSLGTGELF
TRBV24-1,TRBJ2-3,ATSDRPDTQY
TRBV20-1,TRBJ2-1,SASRARNSYNEQF
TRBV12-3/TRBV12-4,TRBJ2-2,ASKLGLGIGELF
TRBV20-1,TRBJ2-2,SARGPGAGDLNTGELF
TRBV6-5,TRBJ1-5,ARDRGLVQPQH
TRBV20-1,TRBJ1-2,SAILLQGFYGYT
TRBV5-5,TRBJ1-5,ASRTTGVGSEPQN
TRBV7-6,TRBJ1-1,ASSLAPGMSTEAF
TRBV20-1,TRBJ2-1,SAPGRLSYNEQF
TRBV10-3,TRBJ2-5,AISDRDLKTQY
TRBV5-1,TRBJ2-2,ASSQRTSAGTGELF
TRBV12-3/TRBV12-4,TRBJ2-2,ASSPRGELF
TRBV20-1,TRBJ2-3,SAASGTSTDTQY
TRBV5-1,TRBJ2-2,ASSFNTGELF
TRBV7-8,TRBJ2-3,ASSLGVPYPDTQY
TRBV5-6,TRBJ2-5,ASSVYGQNQETQY
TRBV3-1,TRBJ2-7,ASSQGSFAEQY
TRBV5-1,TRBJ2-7,ASSPLAGGPYEQY